The 9 T cell receptor beta chains below all came from one sample that was sequenced in a study of cytomegalovirus exposure and HLA in healthy donors. With 60 Vbeta and 13 Jbeta primers, the PCR was carried out. Assay used: immunoSEQ multiplex PCR; TCRdb lists only in-frame clones, some missing. The sample contains about 160,000 clones, less than 85% of which appear only once. The sequencing input was PBMCs. Receptors originate from a man in his fifties or sixties in good health and CMV-seropositive.

This chain joins TRBV5-1 and TRBJ1-1; D uncertain. The CDR3 covers 13 residues. Trimming removed 3 bases at V and 7 bases at J, with 13 bases between. The germline CDR1 and CDR2 sequences are SGHRS and YFSETQ. The CDR3 sequence is CASSYAEGSEAFF. CDR3 bases: TGCGCCAGCAGCTATGCTGAGGGAAGTGAAGCTTTCTTT.

The chain combines TRBV28 with TRBJ2-7; 7 nucleotides line up with TRBD1. CDR1 MDHEN and CDR2 SYDVKM come from the germline V gene. The J segment lost 1 base and the V segment lost 5 bases, leaving 8 bases of the junction unmatched. The CDR3 is 15 residues long. The CDR3 reads CASSGTVSGSYEQYF. CDR3 in DNA: TGTGCCAGCAGTGGGACAGTTAGTGGGTCCTACGAGCAGTACTTC.

This chain links TRBV30 with TRBJ2-1; TRBD2 agrees at 8 bases. Germline V lookup: CDR1 GTSNPN, CDR2 SVGIG (reference sequence). The CDR3 covers 16 residues. CDR3 nucleotides: TGTGCACGGGAGGGGGGTATGGGACTAGGAATAAATGAGCAGTTCTTC. Translated, it gives CAREGGMGLGINEQFF.

A single count supports this clone. The CDR3 coding sequence is TGTGCCATCAGTGCCCCGGAGCAGGAGGGCAGACCTGAAGCTTTCTTT. Residues: CAISAPEQEGRPEAFF. V is TRBV10-3 and J is TRBJ1-1; no definite D call. Germline V lookup: CDR1 ENHRY, CDR2 SYGVKD. Trimming stripped 4 bases from V and 6 bases from J, with 21 bases between. This CDR3 region has 16 residues.

The chain employs TRBV9 and TRBJ1-2, with D perhaps matching TRBD1 (6 bases). Germline V gene lookup returns CDR1 SGDLS and CDR2 YYNGEE. The CDR3 has 15 residues. V lost 4 bases and J lost 0, with 13 bases in between. In DNA form, the CDR3 reads TGTGCCAGCAGCCCCAGGGGCTACGCTAACTATGGCTACACCTTC. Translation gives CASSPRGYANYGYTF. Full variable domain (missing parts from reference TRBV9 and TRBJ1-2): DSGVTQTPKHLITATGQRVTLRCSPRSGDLSVYWYQQSLDQGLQFLIQYYNGEERAKGNILERFSAQQFPDLHSELNLSSLELGDSALYFCASSPRGYANYGYTFGSGTRLTVV.

The V gene is TRBV28, the J gene TRBJ1-2; maybe TRBD1 (6 bases). The CDR3 consists of 12 residues. CDR1 is MDHEN and CDR2 is SYDVKM in the germline V gene. The V end lost 6 bases, the J end lost 5 bases, and 10 bases lay between the germline ends. The CDR3 reads CASRATGYGYTF. The CDR3 nucleotides read TGTGCCAGCAGAGCCACAGGGTATGGCTACACCTTC.

This clone was recorded a few times. V usage is TRBV2 and J usage is TRBJ1-1; a weak D match, TRBD1 (5 bases). V lost 6 bases and J 1 base, leaving 9 bases between the germline ends. The CDR3 totals 13 residues. In germline, CDR1 is SNHLY, CDR2 FYNNEI. CDR3 bases: TGTGCCAGCAGGATTACAGGGAACACTGAAGCTTTCTTT. Protein: CASRITGNTEAFF.

The rearrangement uses TRBV10-3 and TRBJ2-5; 8 bases line up with TRBD1. Near its end, the DNA agrees better with TRBJ2-7, so the J call may be wrong. Germline CDR1 and CDR2: ENHRY and SYGVKD. The CDR3 length is 16 residues. The CDR3 protein is CAISESRDRSSYEQYF. The DNA for the CDR3 is TGTGCCATCAGTGAGTCGAGGGACAGGTCATCCTACGAGCAGTACTTC.

This chain uses TRBV5-1 with TRBJ2-1, with TRBD1 matching over 7 bases. The germline gives CDR1 SGHRS, CDR2 YFSETQ. J was trimmed by 13 bases and V by 0 bases; bases with no gene match: 7. The CDR3 has 13 residues. CDR3 region: CASSLGDRPLQFF. The CDR3 nucleotides read TGCGCCAGCAGCTTGGGGGACAGACCTTTACAGTTCTTC. The full variable domain, with the rest looked up from reference TRBV5-1 and TRBJ2-1, is KAGVTQTPRYLIKTRGQQVTLSCSPISGHRSVSWYQQTPGQGLQFLFEYFSETQRNKGNFPGRFSGRQFSNSRSEMNVSTLELGDSALYLCASSLGDRPLQFFGPGTRLTVL.